This T cell receptor beta chain is from a study of T cell clones after liver transplantation (dated by TCRdb to the late 2010s). At the level of the whole study: The samples were obtained from ITN030ST, a randomized trial that attempted immunosuppression withdrawal within 2 years after liver transplantation. Donor-reactive T cell clones were identified using TCRbeta sequencing after a pre-transplant mixed lymphocyte reaction and were then followed in post-transplant blood. Third party-reactive TCRbeta sequences were also identified from pre-transplant MLRs to serve as an antigen-independent comparator for donor-reactive sequences. Three of the eight recipients were HCV-positive; the others were transplanted for non-autoimmune, non-viral indications. Subjects received no induction therapy and standard immunosuppression until randomization at 12-24 months post-transplant. Tolerance meant complete immunosuppression withdrawal for at least one year without liver enzymes rising beyond twice the upper limit of normal. Blood samples were taken pre-transplant, pre-randomization before withdrawal, and post-randomization after full withdrawal or failed withdrawal. A cohort of 8 liver transplant recipients was studied, of whom 3 were classified as tolerant and 5 as non-tolerant. General conclusions and limits of the study: Without allograft tissue specimens, donor-reactive T cells may have migrated into the graft rather than being deleted. After accounting for repertoire turnover, donor-reactive detection was significantly reduced in 7 of 8 subjects for CD4 and 8 of 8 for CD8. Because of small, heterogeneous patient numbers and non-standardized post-transplant time points, the conclusions were only preliminary. In two subjects, low numbers of available donor cells limited the measurable donor-reactive repertoire. A greater decline was seen for donor-reactive sequences than for third party-reactive sequences, suggesting partial antigen-specific deletion unrelated to withdrawal success. In most of the 8 subjects, regardless of tolerance or HCV status, circulating donor-reactive CD4 TCRbeta sequences dropped significantly post-transplant.

Thawed unstimulated PBMCs were stained for CD3, CD4 and CD8 and FACS-sorted into CD3+CD4+ and CD3+CD8+ populations. All 8 studied subjects were randomized to immunosuppression withdrawal. The Qiagen DNeasy Blood and Tissue Kit was used for isolation of genomic DNA. Its CDR3 holds 11 amino acids, cysteine through phenylalanine. Only the CDR3 DNA stays, 33 bases, in frame from base 1. Via the germline V gene (reference sequence), CDR1 is DFQATT and CDR2 SNEGSKA. V is pared back by 0 bases and J by 10 bases, with 4 bases lying between the germline termini. The table lists this clone with a count of one. It lacks a known antigen. One base away there is no much larger clone; base qualities are not given. High-throughput TCRbeta CDR3 sequencing of frozen genomic DNA was performed by immunoSEQ, with PCR amplification, mapping, bias correction and internal controls included. The study's processing was this. Only productive rearrangements were retained, with each unique TCRbeta sequence defined by its CDR3 nucleotide sequence together with its V and J gene. A sequence counted as donor-reactive only if the sequence showed at least 5-fold expansion in CFSE-low cells compared with unstimulated pre-transplant cells and had a frequency of at least 0.01%. Minimum frequency thresholds were set for each subject on the basis of the unstimulated sample with the lowest template count, so that a detection power of at least 90% was ensured. Jensen-Shannon divergence between the top 1000 TCRbeta sequences after and before transplant was used to measure repertoire turnover. Changes in detection of donor-reactive sequences were assessed with two-sided Fisher's exact tests. The immuneACCESS repertoire file appears here via TCRdb, limited to in-frame rearrangements. These files lack a portion of the clones; in checked studies, under half of the deficit traces to unresolved V genes, and the cause of the others is not known. V and J calls and clone size are given by that table; D and trimming were obtained from the DNA. The sample records tens of thousands of clones, under 85% of which are singletons. The ten largest account for about a tenth of the sample.

The rearranged chain carries TRBV20-1 and TRBJ1-6, with the identity of the D gene unclear. The clonotype originates from a human patient who received a liver transplant. Some T cells may have been brought in with the graft after a transplant. The sample was CD4+ T cells from blood, taken at the 22-month timepoint. In nucleotides, the sequence is TGCAGTGCTAGAGATCAATCACCCCTCCACTTT. Its amino acids are CSARDQSPLHF.